This record looks at one T cell receptor (beta chain) sequence and its context. The data originate from a study of CD8 T cells in Susac syndrome. RNA was extracted with the RNeasy kit, and a quantity of about 0.5 to 1 ug was reverse transcribed using random hexamers. MiXCR, applied by TCRdb to the immunoSEQ multiplex PCR reads, yields one record per CDR3 protein. The sample includes 80,000 or so distinct CDR3 sequences, about 96% of them seen just once. V was trimmed by 3 bases and J by 5 bases, leaving 11 bases between them. The CDR3 is 14 residues long. Germline V lookup: CDR1 SNHLY, CDR2 FYNNEI. TCR beta sequencing covered blood CD8+ and CD4+ T cells.

This TCR came from a human donor with Susac syndrome. Sequenced: CD8+ T cells from PBMCs. This chain connects TRBV2 to TRBJ2-1; the D is unclear. DNA for the CDR3: TGTGCCAGCAGTGACGCTCCCCACAACAATGAGCAGTTCTTC. Its protein product is CASSDAPHNNEQFF.